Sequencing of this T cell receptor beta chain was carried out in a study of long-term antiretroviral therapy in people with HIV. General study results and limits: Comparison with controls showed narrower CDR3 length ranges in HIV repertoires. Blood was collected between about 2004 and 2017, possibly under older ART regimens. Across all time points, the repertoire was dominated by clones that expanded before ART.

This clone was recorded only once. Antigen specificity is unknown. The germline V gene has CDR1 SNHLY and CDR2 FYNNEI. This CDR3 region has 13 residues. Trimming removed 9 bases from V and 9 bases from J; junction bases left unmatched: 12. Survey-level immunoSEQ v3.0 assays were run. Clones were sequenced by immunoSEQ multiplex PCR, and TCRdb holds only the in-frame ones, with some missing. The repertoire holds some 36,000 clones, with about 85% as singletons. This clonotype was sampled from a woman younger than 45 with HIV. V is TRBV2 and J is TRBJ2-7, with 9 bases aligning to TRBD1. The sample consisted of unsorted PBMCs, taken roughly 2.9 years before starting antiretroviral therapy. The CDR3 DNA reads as TGTGCCAGTGCGGGACAGGGAAACTTGGGGCAGTACGTC. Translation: CASAGQGNLGQYV.